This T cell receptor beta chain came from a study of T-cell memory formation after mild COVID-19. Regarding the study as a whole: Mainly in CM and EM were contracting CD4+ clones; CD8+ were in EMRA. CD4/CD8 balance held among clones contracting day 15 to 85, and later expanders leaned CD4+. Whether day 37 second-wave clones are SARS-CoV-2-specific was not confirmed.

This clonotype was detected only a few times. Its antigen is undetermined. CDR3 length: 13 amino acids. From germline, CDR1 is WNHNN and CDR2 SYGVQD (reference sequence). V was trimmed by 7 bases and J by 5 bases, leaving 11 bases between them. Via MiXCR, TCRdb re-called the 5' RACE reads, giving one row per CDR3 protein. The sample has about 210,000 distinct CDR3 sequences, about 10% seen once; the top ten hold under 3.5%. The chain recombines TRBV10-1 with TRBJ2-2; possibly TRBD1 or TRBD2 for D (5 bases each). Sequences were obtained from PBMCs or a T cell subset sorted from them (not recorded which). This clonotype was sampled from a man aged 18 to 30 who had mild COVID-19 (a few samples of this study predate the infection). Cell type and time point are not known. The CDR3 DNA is TGCGCCAGCAAGGGGAGTGGGACCGGGGAGCTGTTTTTT. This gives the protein CASKGSGTGELFF.